A single sample is the source of the 5 T cell receptor beta chains below, sequenced in a study of T cell changes during pregnancy in multiple sclerosis. The protocol was immunoSEQ multiplex PCR, while the TCRdb copy is restricted to in-frame clones and leaves out a portion. The table shows some 90,000 clones, with 90% to 95% occurring only once. The material was peripheral blood, obtained after pregnancy. The receptors here all came from a female donor in good health, enrolled as a control in a pregnancy study.

This chain connects TRBV6-1 to TRBJ2-3, with D perhaps TRBD2 (6 bases). This CDR3 region has 14 residues. Trimming left V 4 bases short and J 4 bases short, with 12 bases between. The germline CDR1 and CDR2 sequences are MNHNS and SASEGT. The CDR3 here is CASSAGTEADTQYF. DNA for the CDR3: TGTGCCAGCAGTGCCGGGACTGAGGCAGATACGCAGTATTTT.

The chain carries TRBV7-3 and TRBJ2-4; 7 bases fit TRBD2. This CDR3 spans 20 amino acids. V shed 2 bases, J shed 2 bases, and the junction held 18 bases outside the gene matches. The germline gives CDR1 SGHTA, CDR2 FQGTGA. CDR3 nucleotides: TGTGCCAGCAGCTTACTTTCCCCCTCCAGGGCGGGGGAGACCAAAAACATTCAGTACTTC. Translated, it gives CASSLLSPSRAGETKNIQYF.

V is TRBV6-1 and J is TRBJ2-4; maybe TRBD1 (6 bases). Germline CDR1 and CDR2: MNHNS and SASEGT. V dropped 0 bases and J dropped 10 bases, with 19 bases sitting between them. There are 16 residues in the CDR3. As DNA, the CDR3 is TGTGCCAGCAGTGAAGCCTCGGTTTGGGGACAACAAATTCAGTACTTC. It is translated as CASSEASVWGQQIQYF.

The V call is TRBV4-3, the J call TRBJ2-1; 14 positions agree with TRBD2. Germline values: CDR1 LGHNA, CDR2 YSLEER. The CDR3 is 16 residues long. V lost 1 base, J lost 12 bases, and 8 bases stayed unmatched. DNA of the CDR3: TGCGCCAGCAGCCAAGTGAGACTAGCGGGGGGGAAAAGGCAGTTCTTC. It codes for CASSQVRLAGGKRQFF.

This chain links TRBV28 with TRBJ2-7, with 7 bases aligning to TRBD1. Germline CDR1 and CDR2: MDHEN and SYDVKM. This CDR3 contains 15 residues. Losses at the gene ends were 5 bases for V and 0 bases for J; bases not matched to a gene: 7. CDR3 nucleotide sequence: TGTGCCAGCAGTGTTTCCGGGACAGCCTCCTACGAGCAGTACTTC. Protein: CASSVSGTASYEQYF.